This TCR beta chain was sequenced during a study of response to subunit inactivated influenza vaccine. Overall study results and limits: T cells newly recruited by each seasonal influenza vaccination are few, the authors suggested.

V lost 0 bases and J lost 3; bases outside the gene matches: 4. CDR3 size: 16 residues. Germline-derived CDR1 and CDR2 are MNHEY and SVGAGI. TCRdb re-called the RT-PCR reads with MiXCR, one entry per CDR3 protein. This sample yields a few hundred thousand distinct CDR3 sequences, of which about 20% are seen a single time; approximately 10% belongs to the top ten. The sample holds a few counts of this clonotype. What it binds is unknown. The chain carries TRBV6-5 and TRBJ2-5; 10 positions agree with TRBD2. This specimen consisted of PBMCs from blood, obtained about 20 months after vaccination. This receptor was identified in a man aged 50 to 75 who received an inactivated influenza vaccine. Here the CDR3 reads CASSYSATSGKETQYF. The DNA for the CDR3 is TGTGCCAGCAGTTACTCGGCCACTAGCGGGAAAGAGACCCAGTACTTC.